Listed below are T cell receptor beta chains from one sample, sequenced in a study of T cell responses to AZD1222 COVID-19 vaccine. Sequencing was performed with immunoSEQ multiplex PCR; in TCRdb, only in-frame clones are kept and a portion is missing. The sample carries about 140,000 clones, 80% to 95% recorded once. The starting material was peripheral blood, obtained on day 0 of AZD1222 vaccination. The source of these receptors is an adult in good health. Both conserved end residues are part of each CDR3. A D gene is named only where the DNA matches it firmly. Only part of the rows carry a size: once, few, many, or a class if the clone is expanded.

TGTGCCAGCAGTTTGTGGGGCAGGACACCTCAAGAGACCCAGTACTTC	CASSLWGRTPQETQYF	few	TRBJ2-5	.	TRBV27
TGTGCCTGGTATACACCGAACACTGAAGCTTTCTTT	CAWYTPNTEAFF	.	TRBJ1-1	.	TRBV30
TGCAGTGCTAGTCCTTTCGGGACCAGCTCCTATAATTCACCCCTCCACTTT	CSASPFGTSSYNSPLHF	.	TRBJ1-6	.	TRBV20-1
TGTGCCAGCAGCCCCGGGACAGGCTCCGAGCAGTACTTC	CASSPGTGSEQYF	.	TRBJ2-7	TRBD1	TRBV5-6
TGTGCCAGCAGCCGCCCGGGGGGAAACACCATATATTTT	CASSRPGGNTIYF	.	TRBJ1-3	.	TRBV11-2
TGTGCCAGCACCCTTGGCCCAAACACCGGGGAGCTGTTTTTT	CASTLGPNTGELFF	.	TRBJ2-2	.	TRBV5-4
TGTGCCAGCAGCTTACTCTTGTCGGGGGGGGCTAACACTGAAGCTTTCTTT	CASSLLLSGGANTEAFF	.	TRBJ1-1	.	TRBV27
TGCGCCAGCAGCCAAGATCTCAGAGGCTCCACAGATACGCAGTATTTT	CASSQDLRGSTDTQYF	once	TRBJ2-3	.	TRBV4-3
TGCGCCAGCAGCATGGACGGACTTGACGTCTCTGGAAACACCATATATTTT	CASSMDGLDVSGNTIYF	.	TRBJ1-3	.	TRBV5-1
TGTGCCAGCAGTTCAATGTCTGGAGGAGATGGCTACACCTTC	CASSSMSGGDGYTF	.	TRBJ1-2	.	TRBV6-5
TGTGCCAGCAGCCCTTTAGTCCGGGAGAGGGGGGCGACCCAGTACTTC	CASSPLVRERGATQYF	.	TRBJ2-5	.	TRBV7-6
TGTGCCAGCAGCTTGGAGGCAAACACCGGGGAGCTGTTTTTT	CASSLEANTGELFF	.	TRBJ2-2	.	TRBV5-4
TGCGCCAGCAGCCAAAACAGGGGGTTGAACACTGAAGCTTTCTTT	CASSQNRGLNTEAFF	.	TRBJ1-1	TRBD1	TRBV4-3
TGTGCCAGCGATCCGATCGGGTTAGCGGGAGTTGGAACCGGGGAGCTGTTTTTT	CASDPIGLAGVGTGELFF	.	TRBJ2-2	TRBD2	TRBV7-2
TGTGCCACCAGACGTGGAGGAGATACGCAGTATTTT	CATRRGGDTQYF	once	TRBJ2-3	.	TRBV3-1/TRBV3-2
TGTGCCAGCAGTTTAGGGACAGGGGGTCCCATTAGCAATCAGCCCCAGCATTTT	CASSLGTGGPISNQPQHF	.	TRBJ1-5	TRBD1	TRBV27
TGTGCCAGCAGCTCTAGCGGGAGGGGGGGAGATACGCAGTATTTT	CASSSSGRGGDTQYF	.	TRBJ2-3	TRBD2	TRBV9
TGTGCCACCAGTGACCGCCGGGACAGAGTCTACAATGAGCAGTTCTTC	CATSDRRDRVYNEQFF	.	TRBJ2-1	TRBD1	TRBV24-1
TGTGCCAGCAGCAAAATACCCTCGGTCCTTGGTGAAAAACTGTTTTTT	CASSKIPSVLGEKLFF	.	TRBJ1-4	.	TRBV27
TGTGCCAGCAGTTTAGGACAGACGCAGTACTTC	CASSLGQTQYF	.	TRBJ2-7	.	TRBV12-3/TRBV12-4
TGTGCCAGCAGTGACCCCCCTTACACTGAAGCTTTCTTT	CASSDPPYTEAFF	.	TRBJ1-1	.	TRBV6-4
TGCGCCAGCAGCTTGGGGCCTGTCAGGTACGAGCAGTACTTC	CASSLGPVRYEQYF	.	TRBJ2-7	.	TRBV5-1
TGTGCCAGCAGTTTCGGGCCGGTCTACGAGCAGTACTTC	CASSFGPVYEQYF	.	TRBJ2-7	.	TRBV12-3/TRBV12-4
TGTGCCACCGTAGACAGGGGTGGAACTGAAGCTTTCTTT	CATVDRGGTEAFF	.	TRBJ1-1	TRBD1	TRBV27
TGCGCCAGCACCGAGGGACAGAACTTTGGAAACACCATATATTTT	CASTEGQNFGNTIYF	.	TRBJ1-3	TRBD1	TRBV10-1
TGTGCCAGCAGTTTTTCGGACCCGGGTAGAGTTGCTACGCAGTATTTT	CASSFSDPGRVATQYF	.	TRBJ2-3	.	TRBV27
TGTGCCAGCAGAGGGCCAGACCTAGGGCAGGGCTACACCTTC	CASRGPDLGQGYTF	.	TRBJ1-2	.	TRBV6-5
TGCGCCAGCAGCTTTTCCGGGACAGTCTACGAGCAGTACTTC	CASSFSGTVYEQYF	few	TRBJ2-7	TRBD1	TRBV5-1
TGTGCCAGCAGGCTCTCTGGGGCCAACGTCCTGACTTTC	CASRLSGANVLTF	.	TRBJ2-6	.	TRBV6-5
TGTGCCACCACCCGGGACGCAAACATTCAGTACTTC	CATTRDANIQYF	.	TRBJ2-4	.	TRBV24-1
TGTGCCATCAGCTCTAGCGGGAGGGCCTGGGAGCAGTACTTC	CAISSSGRAWEQYF	once	TRBJ2-7	TRBD2	TRBV10-3
TGTGCCACCAGCAGAGAGGGAGGAGTGAAAAACATTCAGTACTTC	CATSREGGVKNIQYF	.	TRBJ2-4	.	TRBV15
TGTGCCAGCAGCTTAGGTGCGGACAGGGTATGGGAGCAGTACTTC	CASSLGADRVWEQYF	.	TRBJ2-7	TRBD1	TRBV7-6
TGTGCCAGCAGCCTCACGGTGGGTCGCACCGGGGAGCTGTTTTTT	CASSLTVGRTGELFF	.	TRBJ2-2	.	TRBV7-9
TGTGCCAGCAAGGGGGGGAATCAGCCCCAGCATTTT	CASKGGNQPQHF	once	TRBJ1-5	.	TRBV28
TGTGCCAGTAGGCCGGACAGGGATACGCAGTATTTT	CASRPDRDTQYF	once	TRBJ2-3	TRBD1	TRBV19
TGCGCCAGCAGCACAGGGACACCCTACGAGCAGTACTTC	CASSTGTPYEQYF	.	TRBJ2-7	.	TRBV5-1
TGTGCCACCAGTGATACCGGGGCAGCAGCACAAGAGACCCAGTACTTC	CATSDTGAAAQETQYF	.	TRBJ2-5	.	TRBV24-1
TGTGCCAGCAGCTCCTCGGGGGCCGGGGGATACGAGCAGTACTTC	CASSSSGAGGYEQYF	.	TRBJ2-7	.	TRBV27
TGTGCCAGCAGCTTAAAATCGGGGGCCGAGCAGTACTTC	CASSLKSGAEQYF	.	TRBJ2-7	.	TRBV7-7
TGTGCCAGCAGCTTCCGTGGGGTGAACACTGAAGCTTTCTTT	CASSFRGVNTEAFF	.	TRBJ1-1	.	TRBV7-9
TGTGCCAGCAGCCGTCCCTTTGTCAATGAGCAGTTCTTC	CASSRPFVNEQFF	.	TRBJ2-1	.	TRBV7-2
TGTGCCAGCAGTTTTTTAGCGGGTCAGGGGAATGGCTACACCTTC	CASSFLAGQGNGYTF	.	TRBJ1-2	.	TRBV27
TGTGCCACCAGCAGAGTCCGTGAAGGCGCCTACGAGCAGTACTTC	CATSRVREGAYEQYF	.	TRBJ2-7	.	TRBV15